Here is one T cell receptor beta chain with its context. This specimen belongs to a study of blood T cells in healthy people across ages. CDR3 size: 11 residues. V was pared by 8 bases and J by 7 bases, with 6 bases between. The V gene's germline CDR1 is MNHEY and CDR2 SMNVEV (reference sequence). Alongside a J-beta primer mix, a sample-barcoded 5' primer served in a second PCR lasting about 7 to 11 cycles. TCRdb re-derived calls from the 5' RACE reads in MiXCR, one entry per CDR3 protein. Of 1.8 million or so distinct CDR3 sequences in the sample, 30% to 40% are singletons; the top ten hold 20% to 25%.

The gene calls are TRBV27 and TRBJ1-6; no clear D gene. Sequences were obtained from blood. The receptor was isolated from a human donor in good health. DNA of the CDR3: TGTGCCAGCGGGTTCAATTCACCCCTCCACTTT. Its protein product is CASGFNSPLHF.